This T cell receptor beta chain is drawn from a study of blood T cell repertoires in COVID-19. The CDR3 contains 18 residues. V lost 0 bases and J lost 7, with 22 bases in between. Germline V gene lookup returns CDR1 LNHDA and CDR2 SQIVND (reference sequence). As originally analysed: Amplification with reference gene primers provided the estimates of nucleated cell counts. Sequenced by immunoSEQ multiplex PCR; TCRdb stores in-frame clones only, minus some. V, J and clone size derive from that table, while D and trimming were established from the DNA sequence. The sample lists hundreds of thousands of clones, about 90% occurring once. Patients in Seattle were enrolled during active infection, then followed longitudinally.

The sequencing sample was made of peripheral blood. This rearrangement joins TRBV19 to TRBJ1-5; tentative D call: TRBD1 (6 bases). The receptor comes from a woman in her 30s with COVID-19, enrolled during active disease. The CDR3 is CASSIDFDRPLEEQPQHF. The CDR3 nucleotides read TGTGCCAGTAGTATAGACTTCGACAGGCCCCTGGAAGAACAGCCCCAGCATTTT.